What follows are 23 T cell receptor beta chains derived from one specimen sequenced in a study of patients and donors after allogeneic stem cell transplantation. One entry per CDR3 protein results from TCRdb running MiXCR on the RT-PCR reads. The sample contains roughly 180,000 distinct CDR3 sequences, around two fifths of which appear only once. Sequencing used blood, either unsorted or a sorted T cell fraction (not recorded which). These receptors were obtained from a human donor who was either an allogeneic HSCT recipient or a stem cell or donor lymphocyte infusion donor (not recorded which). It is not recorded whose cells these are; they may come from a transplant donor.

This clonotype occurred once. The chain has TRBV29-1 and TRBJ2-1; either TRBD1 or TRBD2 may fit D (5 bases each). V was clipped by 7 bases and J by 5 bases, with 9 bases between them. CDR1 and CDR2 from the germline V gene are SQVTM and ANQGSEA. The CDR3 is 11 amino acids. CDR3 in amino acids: CSAPGHNEQFF. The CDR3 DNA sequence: TGCAGCGCTCCGGGACACAATGAGCAGTTCTTC.

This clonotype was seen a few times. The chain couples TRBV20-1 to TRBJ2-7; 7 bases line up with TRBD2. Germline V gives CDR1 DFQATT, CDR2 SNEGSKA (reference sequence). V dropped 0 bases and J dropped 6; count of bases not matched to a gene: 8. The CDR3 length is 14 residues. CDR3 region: CSARDPKTSSEQYF. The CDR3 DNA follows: TGCAGTGCTAGAGATCCAAAGACTAGCAGCGAGCAGTACTTC.

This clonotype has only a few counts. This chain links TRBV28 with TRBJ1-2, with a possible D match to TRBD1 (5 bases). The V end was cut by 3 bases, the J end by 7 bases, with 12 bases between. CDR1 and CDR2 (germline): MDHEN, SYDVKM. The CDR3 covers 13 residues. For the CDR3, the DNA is TGTGCCAGCAGTTTTGGCGGGGCTCGTGGCTACACCTTC. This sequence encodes CASSFGGARGYTF.

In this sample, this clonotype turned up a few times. The CDR3 region has the DNA TGTGCCAGCAGTTTCGGCGGGAGTAATGAGCAGTTCTTC. Translated, it gives CASSFGGSNEQFF. V and J are TRBV12-3 or TRBV12-4 and TRBJ2-1; TRBD2 agrees at 7 bases. The V segment lost 3 bases and the J segment 7 bases; nucleotides outside the gene matches: 3. The CDR3 is 13 residues long.

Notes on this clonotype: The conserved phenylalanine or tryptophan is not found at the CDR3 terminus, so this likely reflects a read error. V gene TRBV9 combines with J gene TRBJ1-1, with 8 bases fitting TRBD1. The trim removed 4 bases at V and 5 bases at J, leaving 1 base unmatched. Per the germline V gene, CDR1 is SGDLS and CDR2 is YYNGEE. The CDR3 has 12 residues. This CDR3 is CASSRQGTEAFL. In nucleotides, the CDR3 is TGTGCCAGCAGCAGACAGGGGACTGAAGCTTTCTTG.

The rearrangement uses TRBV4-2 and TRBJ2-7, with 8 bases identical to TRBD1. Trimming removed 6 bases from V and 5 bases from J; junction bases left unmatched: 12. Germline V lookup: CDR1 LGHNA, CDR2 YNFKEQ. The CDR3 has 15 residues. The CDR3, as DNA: TGTGCCAGCAGTCCCCCCAGGCAGGGGGCGCACGAGCAGTACTTC. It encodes CASSPPRQGAHEQYF.

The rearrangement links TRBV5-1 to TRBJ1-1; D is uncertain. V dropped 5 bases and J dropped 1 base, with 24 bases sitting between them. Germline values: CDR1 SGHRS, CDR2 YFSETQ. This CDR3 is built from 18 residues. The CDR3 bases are TGCGCCAGCAGTCTCTGGCCCTCCGACTCGAAGGCGAACACTGAAGCTTTCTTT. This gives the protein CASSLWPSDSKANTEAFF.

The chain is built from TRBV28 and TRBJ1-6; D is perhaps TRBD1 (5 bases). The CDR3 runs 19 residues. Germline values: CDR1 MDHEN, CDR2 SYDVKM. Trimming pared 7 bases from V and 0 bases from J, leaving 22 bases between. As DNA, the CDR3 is TGTGCCAGCACCACTCTCCGGGGCGGCTCCTTCTCCTATAATTCACCCCTCCACTTT. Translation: CASTTLRGGSFSYNSPLHF.

The CDR3 sequence is CASTEVGDEQFF. In nucleotides, the CDR3 is TGTGCCAGCACAGAGGTCGGGGATGAGCAGTTCTTC. The rearrangement joins TRBV6-1 to TRBJ2-1, with a tentative D call TRBD2 (5 bases). The ends were cut back, 7 bases at V and 8 bases at J, with 12 bases in the middle. The CDR3 has 12 residues. Germline V gives CDR1 MNHNS, CDR2 SASEGT.

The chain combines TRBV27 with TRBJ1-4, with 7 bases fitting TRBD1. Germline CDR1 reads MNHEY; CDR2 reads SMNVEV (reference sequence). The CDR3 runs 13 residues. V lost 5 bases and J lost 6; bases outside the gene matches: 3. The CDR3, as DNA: TGTGCCAGCAGTCCCCAGGGGGATGAAAAACTGTTTTTT. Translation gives CASSPQGDEKLFF.

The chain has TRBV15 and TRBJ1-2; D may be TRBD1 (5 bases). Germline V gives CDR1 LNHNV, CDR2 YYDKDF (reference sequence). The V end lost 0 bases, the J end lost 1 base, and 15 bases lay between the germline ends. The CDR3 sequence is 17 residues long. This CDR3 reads CATSRDNPGNDNYGYTF. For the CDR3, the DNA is TGTGCCACCAGCAGAGATAACCCAGGGAACGATAACTATGGCTACACCTTC.

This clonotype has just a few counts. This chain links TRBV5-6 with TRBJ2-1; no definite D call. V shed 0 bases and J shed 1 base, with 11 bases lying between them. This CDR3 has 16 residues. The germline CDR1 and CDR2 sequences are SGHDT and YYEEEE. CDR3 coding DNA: TGTGCCAGCAGCTTGGAAGGGCGCTATTCCTACAATGAGCAGTTCTTC. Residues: CASSLEGRYSYNEQFF.

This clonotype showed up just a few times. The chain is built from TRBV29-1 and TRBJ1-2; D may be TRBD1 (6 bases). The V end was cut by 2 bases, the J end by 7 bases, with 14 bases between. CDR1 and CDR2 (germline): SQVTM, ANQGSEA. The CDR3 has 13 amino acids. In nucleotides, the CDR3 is TGCAGCGTTGAAACGGGGGCTAAGGCTGGCTACACCTTC. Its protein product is CSVETGAKAGYTF.

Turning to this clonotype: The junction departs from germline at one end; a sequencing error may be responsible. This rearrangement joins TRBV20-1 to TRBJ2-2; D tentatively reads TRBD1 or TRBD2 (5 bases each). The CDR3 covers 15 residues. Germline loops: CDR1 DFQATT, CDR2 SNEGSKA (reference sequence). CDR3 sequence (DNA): TGCAGTGCGAGAGAGGGGACGCGGGACACCGGGGAGCTGTTTTTT. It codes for CSAREGTRDTGELFF.

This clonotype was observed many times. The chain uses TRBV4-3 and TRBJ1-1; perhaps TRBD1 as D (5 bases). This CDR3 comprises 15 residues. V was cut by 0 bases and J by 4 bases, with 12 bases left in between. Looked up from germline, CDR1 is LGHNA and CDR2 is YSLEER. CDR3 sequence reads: CASSQETTGGTEAFF. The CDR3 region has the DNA TGCGCCAGCAGCCAAGAGACCACGGGGGGCACTGAAGCTTTCTTT.

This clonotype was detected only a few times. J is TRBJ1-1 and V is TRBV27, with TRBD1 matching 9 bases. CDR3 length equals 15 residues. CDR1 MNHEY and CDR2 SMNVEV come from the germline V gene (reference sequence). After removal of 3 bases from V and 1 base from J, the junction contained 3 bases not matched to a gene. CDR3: CASSFGTGSNTEAFF. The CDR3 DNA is TGTGCCAGCAGTTTCGGGACAGGGTCGAACACTGAAGCTTTCTTT.

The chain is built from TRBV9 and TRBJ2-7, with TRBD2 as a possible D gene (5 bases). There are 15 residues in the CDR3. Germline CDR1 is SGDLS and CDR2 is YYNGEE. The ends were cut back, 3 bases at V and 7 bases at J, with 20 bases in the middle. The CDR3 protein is CASSALDFQKGEQYF. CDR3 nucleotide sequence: TGTGCCAGCAGCGCCCTGGACTTTCAAAAAGGGGAGCAGTACTTC. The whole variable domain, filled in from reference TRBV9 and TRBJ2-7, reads DSGVTQTPKHLITATGQRVTLRCSPRSGDLSVYWYQQSLDQGLQFLIQYYNGEERAKGNILERFSAQQFPDLHSELNLSSLELGDSALYFCASSALDFQKGEQYFGPGTRLTVT.

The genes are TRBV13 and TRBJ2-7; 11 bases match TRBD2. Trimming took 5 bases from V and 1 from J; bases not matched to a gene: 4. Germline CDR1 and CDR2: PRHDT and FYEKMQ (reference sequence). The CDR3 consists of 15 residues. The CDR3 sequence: CASSHIAGGSYEQYF. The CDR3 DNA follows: TGTGCCAGCAGCCATATAGCGGGAGGGTCCTACGAGCAGTACTTC.

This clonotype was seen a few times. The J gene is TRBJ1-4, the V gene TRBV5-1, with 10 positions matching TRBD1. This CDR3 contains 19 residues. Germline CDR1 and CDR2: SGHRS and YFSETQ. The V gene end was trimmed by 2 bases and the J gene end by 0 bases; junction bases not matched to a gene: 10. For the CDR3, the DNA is TGCGCCAGCAGCTTTTGCCGGGACAGGGGATATACAACTAATGAAAAACTGTTTTTT. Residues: CASSFCRDRGYTTNEKLFF.

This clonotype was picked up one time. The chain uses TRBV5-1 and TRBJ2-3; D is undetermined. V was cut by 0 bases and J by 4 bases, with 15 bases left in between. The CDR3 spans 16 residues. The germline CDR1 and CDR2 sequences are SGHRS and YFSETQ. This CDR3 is CASSLVFGVFADTQYF. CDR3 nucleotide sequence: TGCGCCAGCAGCTTGGTTTTTGGGGTTTTCGCAGATACGCAGTATTTT. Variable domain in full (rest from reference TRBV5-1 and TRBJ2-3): KAGVTQTPRYLIKTRGQQVTLSCSPISGHRSVSWYQQTPGQGLQFLFEYFSETQRNKGNFPGRFSGRQFSNSRSEMNVSTLELGDSALYLCASSLVFGVFADTQYFGPGTRLTVL.

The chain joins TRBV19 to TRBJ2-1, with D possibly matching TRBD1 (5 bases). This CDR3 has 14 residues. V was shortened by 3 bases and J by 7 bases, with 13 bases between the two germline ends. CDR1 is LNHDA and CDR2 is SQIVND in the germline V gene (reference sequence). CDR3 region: CASSIQQGRNEQFF. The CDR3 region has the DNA TGTGCCAGTAGTATTCAGCAGGGAAGGAATGAGCAGTTCTTC.

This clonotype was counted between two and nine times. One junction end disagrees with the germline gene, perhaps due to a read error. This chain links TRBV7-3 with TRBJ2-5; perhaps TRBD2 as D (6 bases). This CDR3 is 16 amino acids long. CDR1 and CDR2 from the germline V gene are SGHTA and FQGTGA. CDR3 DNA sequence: TGTGCCAGCAGCCCCGGAGGACTACATCACCAGGAGACCCAGTACTTC. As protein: CASSPGGLHHQETQYF.

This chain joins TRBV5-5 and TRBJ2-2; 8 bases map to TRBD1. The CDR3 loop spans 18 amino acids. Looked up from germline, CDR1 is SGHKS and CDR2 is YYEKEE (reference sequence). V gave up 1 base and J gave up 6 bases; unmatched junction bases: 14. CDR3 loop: CASSLTTPGQGWAGELFF. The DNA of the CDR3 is TGTGCCAGCAGCTTGACCACTCCAGGACAGGGATGGGCCGGGGAGCTGTTTTTT.